These T cell receptor beta chains were read from a single sample in a study of blood T cell repertoires in COVID-19. Libraries were prepared by immunoSEQ multiplex PCR; TCRdb keeps only in-frame clonotypes and omits some of them. The sample carries some 180,000 clones, 84% recorded once. Sequences were obtained from peripheral blood. The receptor source for this set is a human donor in a cohort sampled during active COVID-19. Both conserved end residues are part of each CDR3. The D gene is left open where the match is weak. The size of a clone is reported for some rows only, either as once, few or many, or as a class for expanded clones.

>TRBV29-1|TRBJ1-1|.|14|.
CSVERRISNTEAFF
TGCAGCGTTGAAAGGAGGATTTCTAATACTGAAGCTTTCTTT
>TRBV12-5|TRBJ1-1|.|11|.
CASGPGAEAFF
TGTGCTAGTGGACCCGGGGCTGAAGCTTTCTTT
>TRBV5-6|TRBJ1-1|.|14|.
CASSFTPVNTEAFF
TGTGCCAGCAGCTTTACACCCGTGAACACTGAAGCTTTCTTT
>TRBV28|TRBJ1-5|.|13|.
CASSPPGNQPQHF
TGTGCCAGCAGTCCCCCTGGCAATCAGCCCCAGCATTTT
>TRBV12-3/TRBV12-4|TRBJ2-7|.|13|.
CASSLARTYEQYF
TGTGCCAGCAGTTTGGCACGAACCTACGAGCAGTACTTC
>TRBV7-8|TRBJ1-5|TRBD1|18|.
CASSLALYYGQGNQPQHF
TGTGCCAGCAGCTTAGCGCTTTACTACGGACAGGGTAATCAGCCCCAGCATTTT
>TRBV3-1/TRBV3-2|TRBJ1-5|.|14|.
CASSQGPRDWPQHF
TGTGCCAGCAGCCAAGGGCCCAGGGACTGGCCCCAGCATTTT
>TRBV9|TRBJ1-2|.|16|.
CASSAGRKGGHYGYTF
TGTGCCAGCAGCGCGGGGAGAAAGGGGGGGCACTATGGCTACACCTTC
>TRBV4-1|TRBJ1-2|.|15|.
CASSQRTSWDYGYTF
TGCGCCAGCAGCCAAAGGACATCGTGGGACTATGGCTACACCTTC
>TRBV10-3|TRBJ1-1|TRBD1|15|.
CAISSGQQRGTEAFF
TGTGCCATCAGCTCGGGACAGCAGAGAGGTACTGAAGCTTTCTTT
>TRBV3-1/TRBV3-2|TRBJ2-1|.|18|once
CASSPLRWSGESYNEQFF
TGTGCCAGCAGCCCCCTTAGGTGGTCGGGGGAATCTTACAATGAGCAGTTCTTC
>TRBV7-8|TRBJ1-5|TRBD1|15|.
CASSKRDSSNQPQHF
TGTGCCAGCAGCAAGAGGGACAGTAGCAATCAGCCCCAGCATTTT
>TRBV19|TRBJ1-2|.|15|once
CASSPRGATNYGYTF
TGTGCCAGTAGTCCCCGGGGGGCAACTAACTATGGCTACACCTTC
>TRBV7-8|TRBJ1-2|.|14|.
CASSLDASNYGYTF
TGTGCCAGCAGCTTAGATGCGAGTAACTATGGCTACACCTTC
>TRBV2|TRBJ1-5|.|14|.
CATRGWGRNQPQHF
TGTGCCACGCGGGGCTGGGGACGTAATCAGCCCCAGCATTTT
>TRBV6-5|TRBJ1-1|.|15|.
CASSYSRVGGTEAFF
TGTGCCAGCAGTTACTCGAGAGTAGGCGGGACTGAAGCTTTCTTT
>TRBV13|TRBJ1-4|.|12|.
CASSSGTSELFF
TGTGCCAGCAGCTCCGGGACTTCCGAACTGTTTTTT
>TRBV12-3/TRBV12-4|TRBJ2-7|.|12|.
CASSLGIYEQYF
TGTGCCAGCAGTTTAGGTATCTACGAGCAGTACTTC
>TRBV7-9|TRBJ1-1|.|13|.
CASSSTGGGEAFF
TGTGCCAGCAGCTCCACCGGGGGAGGAGAAGCTTTCTTT
>TRBV7-9|TRBJ2-7|.|11|.
CASSLLYEQYF
TGTGCCAGCAGCTTACTCTACGAGCAGTACTTC
>TRBV5-6|TRBJ2-7|.|14|.
CASSFGRGGGEQYF
TGTGCCAGCAGCTTCGGCAGGGGAGGGGGAGAGCAGTACTTC
>TRBV2|TRBJ2-7|TRBD2|11|.
CATQTSGAQYF
TGTGCCACCCAGACTAGCGGGGCACAGTACTTC
>TRBV5-4|TRBJ1-1|.|13|.
CASSFTGNTEAFF
TGTGCCAGCAGCTTTACAGGGAACACTGAAGCTTTCTTT
>TRBV6-1|TRBJ2-2|TRBD1|16|.
CASSKGQGRNTGELFF
TGTGCCAGCAGTAAAGGACAGGGTAGAAACACCGGGGAGCTGTTTTTT
>TRBV24-1|TRBJ2-3|.|16|.
CATSAPDNPSTDTQYF
TGTGCCACCAGTGCACCCGACAACCCTAGCACAGATACGCAGTATTTT
>TRBV7-6|TRBJ2-5|.|14|.
CASSSGEGLGTQYF
TGTGCCAGCAGCTCAGGAGAGGGCTTGGGGACCCAGTACTTC
>TRBV4-1|TRBJ2-7|TRBD1|18|.
CASSQVESGQDLSYEQYF
TGCGCCAGCAGCCAAGTTGAATCGGGACAGGACCTATCCTACGAGCAGTACTTC
>TRBV4-1|TRBJ2-7|TRBD2|18|.
CASSQDSAGGPAFYEQYF
TGCGCCAGCAGCCAAGATTCTGCGGGGGGGCCGGCCTTCTACGAGCAGTACTTC
>TRBV6-5|TRBJ2-1|.|15|.
CASTSTGSTYNEQFF
TGTGCCAGCACCAGCACGGGGAGCACCTACAATGAGCAGTTCTTC
>TRBV6-2/TRBV6-3|TRBJ2-4|TRBD2|15|.
CASSVLGGKRDIQYF
TGTGCCAGCAGTGTATTGGGAGGGAAGCGCGACATTCAGTACTTC
>TRBV7-3|TRBJ2-2|.|14|.
CASSLRGATGELFF
TGTGCCAGCAGCTTACGGGGGGCCACCGGGGAGCTGTTTTTT
>TRBV5-1|TRBJ2-1|.|16|.
CASRPHSGVRYNEQFF
TGCGCCAGCAGACCTCACTCGGGGGTTAGATACAATGAGCAGTTCTTC
>TRBV5-4|TRBJ2-6|.|13|.
CASSGSGANVLTF
TGTGCCAGCAGTGGCTCCGGGGCCAACGTCCTGACTTTC
>TRBV4-2|TRBJ2-1|TRBD2|16|.
CASSQDAGLVVREQFF
TGTGCCAGCAGCCAAGATGCGGGACTAGTGGTACGGGAGCAGTTCTTC
>TRBV6-5|TRBJ2-1|.|14|.
CASSLESGDNEQFF
TGTGCCAGCAGTTTAGAGTCCGGGGATAATGAGCAGTTCTTC
>TRBV13|TRBJ1-6|.|15|.
CASSFGGNGNSPLHF
TGTGCCAGCAGCTTCGGGGGAAACGGGAATTCACCCCTCCACTTT
>TRBV19|TRBJ2-5|TRBD2|17|.
CASSKNPSLAGGETQYF
TGTGCCAGTAGTAAGAACCCCTCACTAGCGGGGGGAGAGACCCAGTACTTC
>TRBV27|TRBJ2-1|.|15|once
CASRTLPGVTNEQFF
TGTGCCAGCAGAACCCTGCCGGGAGTTACTAATGAGCAGTTCTTC
>TRBV19|TRBJ1-5|.|13|.
CASWGVSNQPQHF
TGTGCCAGTTGGGGGGTAAGCAATCAGCCCCAGCATTTT
>TRBV6-1|TRBJ1-6|TRBD1|16|.
CASSVLTDRANSPLHF
TGTGCCAGCAGTGTTTTGACGGACAGGGCGAATTCACCCCTCCACTTT
>TRBV9|TRBJ2-7|TRBD2|14|.
CASSPRTSGVEQYF
TGTGCCAGCAGCCCCCGGACTAGCGGGGTTGAGCAGTACTTC
>TRBV10-3|TRBJ2-1|TRBD1|15|few
CAISESQGSPNEQFF
TGTGCCATCAGTGAGTCACAGGGGTCACCAAATGAGCAGTTCTTC
>TRBV20-1|TRBJ2-7|TRBD2|14|.
CSASLGGGAYEQYF
TGCAGTGCTAGTCTGGGCGGGGGGGCCTACGAGCAGTACTTC
>TRBV2|TRBJ2-7|TRBD1|12|.
CATLGDSYEQYF
TGTGCCACCCTAGGGGACAGCTACGAGCAGTACTTC
>TRBV7-6|TRBJ2-3|TRBD2|15|.
CASSTIAGETDTQYF
TGTGCCAGCAGCACAATAGCGGGGGAGACAGATACGCAGTATTTT
>TRBV25-1|TRBJ2-5|TRBD2|15|.
CASSGRGGYQETQYF
TGTGCCAGCAGTGGTCGGGGGGGTTACCAAGAGACCCAGTACTTC
>TRBV6-1|TRBJ1-4|.|16|.
CASSEEGVGANEKLFF
TGTGCCAGCAGTGAAGAGGGGGTAGGCGCTAATGAAAAACTGTTTTTT
>TRBV5-5|TRBJ2-7|TRBD2|14|.
CASSLAGGSYEQYF
TGTGCCAGCAGCTTGGCGGGGGGCTCCTACGAGCAGTACTTC
>TRBV4-1|TRBJ1-2|TRBD1|15|.
CASSQDGGQLYGYTF
TGCGCCAGCAGCCAAGACGGGGGACAGCTATATGGCTACACCTTC
>TRBV6-6|TRBJ1-2|TRBD1|14|.
CASRSQGIMYGYTF
TGTGCCAGCAGGTCACAGGGGATTATGTATGGCTACACCTTC
>TRBV5-4|TRBJ1-4|TRBD1|16|once
CASSLGQGTTNEKLFF
TGTGCCAGCAGCCTCGGACAGGGAACAACTAATGAAAAACTGTTTTTT
>TRBV9|TRBJ2-5|TRBD2|16|.
CASSPNRGGATETQYF
TGTGCCAGCAGCCCGAATCGGGGGGGCGCAACAGAGACCCAGTACTTC
>TRBV6-2/TRBV6-3|TRBJ1-5|.|12|.
CASSTYNQPQHF
TGTGCCAGCAGTACATACAACCAGCCCCAGCATTTT
>TRBV2|TRBJ1-2|.|15|.
CASTTKGTPYYGYTF
TGTGCCAGCACCACAAAAGGGACACCCTACTATGGCTACACCTTC
>TRBV19|TRBJ1-4|TRBD1|15|.
CASSKSQGTNEKLFF
TGTGCCAGTAGTAAATCACAGGGGACTAATGAAAAACTGTTTTTT